These 2 T cell receptor beta chains share one sample of origin, sequenced in a study of regulatory T cells in long-lasting Graves disease. Time point in this sample: persistent/refractory GD, antithyroid drugs over 5 years with positive TRAb. RNA extracted from PBMCs served as the sequencing template. Arm-PCR of CDR3 regions and iRepertoire HTBI primers were the basis on which TCR beta libraries were built. TCRdb used MiXCR to reprocess the multiplex PCR reads, holding one entry per CDR3 protein. The sample contains 400,000 to 500,000 distinct CDR3 sequences, about a fifth of which appear only once. Specimen: peripheral blood mononuclear cells (PBMCs), collected when the disease was refractory, from a patient treated with antithyroid drugs. All receptors derive from a female donor with Graves disease.

This clonotype was counted many times. The V gene is TRBV27, the J gene TRBJ1-4; D gene ambiguous. Germline lookup yields CDR1 MNHEY and CDR2 SMNVEV (reference sequence). The V gene lost 5 bases and the J gene lost 3 bases, with 13 bases spanning the gap. The CDR3 sequence is 15 residues long. The CDR3 here is CASSPLFGANEKLFF. The DNA for the CDR3 is TGTGCCAGCAGTCCTCTTTTCGGGGCTAATGAAAAACTGTTTTTT.

The sample holds many counts of this clonotype. The chain is built from TRBV9 and TRBJ1-2, with TRBD1 identical over 7 bases. V dropped 0 bases and J dropped 3; count of bases not matched to a gene: 5. Germline assignment: CDR1 SGDLS and CDR2 YYNGEE. This CDR3 is 15 amino acids long. CDR3 coding DNA: TGTGCCAGCAGCGTAGGGGACAGCGGTGACTATGGCTACACCTTC. The encoded protein is CASSVGDSGDYGYTF.